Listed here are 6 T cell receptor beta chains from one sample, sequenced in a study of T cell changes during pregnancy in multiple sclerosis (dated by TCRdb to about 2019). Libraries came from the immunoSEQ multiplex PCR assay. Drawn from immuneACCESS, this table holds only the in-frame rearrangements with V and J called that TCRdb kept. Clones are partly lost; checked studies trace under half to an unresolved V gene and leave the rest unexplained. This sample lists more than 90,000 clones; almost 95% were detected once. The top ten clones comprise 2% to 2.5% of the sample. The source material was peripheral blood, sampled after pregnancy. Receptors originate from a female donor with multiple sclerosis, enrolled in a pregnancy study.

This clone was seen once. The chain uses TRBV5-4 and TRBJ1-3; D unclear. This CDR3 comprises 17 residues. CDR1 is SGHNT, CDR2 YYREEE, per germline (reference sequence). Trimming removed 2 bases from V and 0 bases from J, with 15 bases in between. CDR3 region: CASSLSVFGDSGNTIYF. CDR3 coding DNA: TGTGCCAGCAGCTTAAGTGTTTTTGGAGACTCTGGAAACACCATATATTTT.

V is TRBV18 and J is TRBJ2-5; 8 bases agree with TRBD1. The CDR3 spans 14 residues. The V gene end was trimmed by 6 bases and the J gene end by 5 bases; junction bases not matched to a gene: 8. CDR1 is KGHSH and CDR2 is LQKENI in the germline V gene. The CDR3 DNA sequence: TGTGCCAGCTCCGCTGGACAGGGCTTGGAGACCCAGTACTTC. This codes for CASSAGQGLETQYF.

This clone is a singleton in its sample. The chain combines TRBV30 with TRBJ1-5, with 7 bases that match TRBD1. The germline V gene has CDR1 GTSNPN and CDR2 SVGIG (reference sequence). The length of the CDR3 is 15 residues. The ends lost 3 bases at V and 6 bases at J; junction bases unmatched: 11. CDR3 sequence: CAWSANRGWRQPQHF. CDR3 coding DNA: TGTGCCTGGAGCGCCAACAGGGGATGGCGTCAGCCCCAGCATTTT.

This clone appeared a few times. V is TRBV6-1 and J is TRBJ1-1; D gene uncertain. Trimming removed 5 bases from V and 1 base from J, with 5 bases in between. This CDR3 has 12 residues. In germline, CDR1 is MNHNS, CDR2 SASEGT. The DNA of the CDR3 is TGTGCCAGCAGTCGGAGGAACACTGAAGCTTTCTTT. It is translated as CASSRRNTEAFF.

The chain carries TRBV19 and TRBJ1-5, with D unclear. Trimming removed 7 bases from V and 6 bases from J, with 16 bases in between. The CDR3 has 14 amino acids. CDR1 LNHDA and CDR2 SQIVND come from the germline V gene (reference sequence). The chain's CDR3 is CASTTTVMTQPQHF. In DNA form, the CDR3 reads TGTGCCAGTACCACCACAGTAATGACTCAGCCCCAGCATTTT.

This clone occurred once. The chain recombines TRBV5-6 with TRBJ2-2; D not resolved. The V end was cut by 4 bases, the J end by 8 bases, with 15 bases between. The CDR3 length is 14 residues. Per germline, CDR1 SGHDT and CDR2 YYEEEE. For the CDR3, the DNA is TGTGCCAGCAGCGCAGGTCAGGCTGAAGGGGAGCTGTTTTTT. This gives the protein CASSAGQAEGELFF.